This record covers a single TCR beta chain. What it recognizes is unknown. The same CDR3 can be traced to other DNA sequences in this sample. Specified treatment: roughly 19 received Ad26.COV2.S at low or high dose, single or two shots; 5 received placebo; per-sample allocation not given. Sampling happened 63 days after the first vaccine or placebo injection. The vaccine antigen was prefusion-stabilized Wuhan SARS-CoV-2 spike. These data are taken from a study of Ad26.COV2.S vaccination and SARS-CoV-2 variants. Study information: Dosing was one shot or two shots 56 days apart.

This table comes from immunoSEQ multiplex PCR, and its TCRdb copy is limited to in-frame clones, with some not included. The sample lists roughly 320,000 clones; 86% were seen once. Germline V gene lookup returns CDR1 KGHSH and CDR2 LQKENI. The CDR3 covers 14 residues. V shed 4 bases, J shed 4 bases, and the junction held 1 base outside the gene matches. Notes on the study in general: Possible underestimation of total T cell responses by the TCR breadth and depth analyses was noted.

The chain is built from TRBV18 and TRBJ1-5, with 10 bases that match TRBD1. The origin of this receptor is a person between 18 and 59 years old who received the Ad26.COV2.S COVID-19 vaccine or a placebo. The sample consisted of peripheral blood, taken in a trial of Ad26.COV2.S vaccine versus placebo. CDR3 residues: CASSLGQGNQPQHF. The DNA of the CDR3 is TGTGCCAGCTCACTGGGACAGGGGAATCAGCCCCAGCATTTT.